The rows below give T cell receptor beta chains drawn from one sample of a study of cytomegalovirus exposure and HLA in healthy donors. Method: immunoSEQ multiplex PCR; TCRdb's copy keeps in-frame clones and lacks some. This sample has around 190,000 clones; more than 75% occur once, and the top ten carry about 1.6%. What was sequenced was PBMCs. Every receptor here comes from a woman between 18 and 29 years old in good health and CMV-seronegative. The CDR3 runs from the conserved cysteine through the conserved F or W. Each record gives: clone size, J gene, V gene, D gene, CDR3 protein, CDR3 DNA. A D gene is named only where the DNA matches it firmly. Only some rows state a clone size, as once, few, many or a class for expanded clones.

. TRBJ2-7 TRBV12-5 TRBD2 CASGLGPPTSGRVGQYF TGTGCTAGTGGTTTGGGCCCCCCGACTAGCGGGAGGGTGGGTCAGTACTTC
. TRBJ2-3 TRBV5-1 . CASSTWGGRTDTQYF TGCGCCAGCAGCACTTGGGGGGGCCGAACAGATACGCAGTATTTT
. TRBJ2-7 TRBV11-2 TRBD2 CASSLDGSAGGPNEQYF TGTGCCAGCAGCTTAGATGGGTCGGCGGGAGGGCCCAACGAGCAGTACTTC
. TRBJ2-3 TRBV11-2 TRBD1 CASSSGQGYTDTQYF TGTGCCAGCAGCTCGGGACAGGGTTACACAGATACGCAGTATTTT
. TRBJ2-7 TRBV11-2 . CASSLGQYYEQYF TGTGCCAGCAGCTTAGGGCAATACTACGAGCAGTACTTC
once TRBJ2-1 TRBV27 TRBD2 CASSTGLAGGRNEQFF TGTGCCAGCAGTACGGGACTAGCGGGAGGGCGCAATGAGCAGTTCTTC
. TRBJ2-3 TRBV5-4 TRBD2 CASSPTSVADTQYF TGTGCCAGCAGCCCGACTAGCGTAGCAGATACGCAGTATTTT
. TRBJ2-1 TRBV4-2 TRBD2 CASSLGAGGPFNEQFF TGTGCCAGCAGCCTGGGTGCGGGAGGGCCGTTCAATGAGCAGTTCTTC
. TRBJ2-7 TRBV9 . CASSVARGYEQYF TGTGCCAGCAGCGTAGCTCGGGGCTACGAGCAGTACTTC
many TRBJ1-5 TRBV7-6 . CASSLDAAGTSNQPQHF TGTGCCAGCAGCTTAGATGCAGCAGGTACTAGCAATCAGCCCCAGCATTTT
once TRBJ2-7 TRBV18 TRBD2 CASSPPSGGSYEQYF TGTGCCAGCTCACCACCTAGCGGGGGCTCCTACGAGCAGTACTTC
. TRBJ2-2 TRBV7-9 . CASSLALYRTNTGELFF TGTGCCAGCAGCTTAGCATTATACAGGACAAACACCGGGGAGCTGTTTTTT
. TRBJ2-2 TRBV5-1 . CASSLDLVSQGSTGELFF TGCGCCAGCAGCTTGGATCTTGTGTCTCAGGGGTCCACCGGGGAGCTGTTTTTT
. TRBJ2-3 TRBV6-6 . CASSYSTTRGDTQYF TGTGCCAGCAGTTACTCAACGACTCGAGGGGATACGCAGTATTTT
. TRBJ1-2 TRBV2 . CASSSGFYGYTF TGTGCCAGCAGCTCAGGGTTTTATGGCTACACCTTC
. TRBJ2-2 TRBV6-1 TRBD2 CASSEASGGPTGELFF TGTGCCAGCAGTGAGGCTAGCGGGGGGCCTACCGGGGAGCTGTTTTTT
. TRBJ1-1 TRBV11-2 . CASSLEPGMNTEAFF TGTGCCAGCAGCTTAGAGCCGGGAATGAACACTGAAGCTTTCTTT
. TRBJ1-4 TRBV19 TRBD1 CASSISRGRRNEKLFF TGTGCCAGTAGTATTAGCAGGGGGCGCAGGAATGAAAAACTGTTTTTT
. TRBJ2-3 TRBV5-4 . CASGPPSLTQYF TGTGCCAGCGGGCCCCCTTCCCTTACGCAGTATTTT
few TRBJ1-5 TRBV19 . CASSIVRGGFNQPQHF TGTGCCAGTAGTATAGTCCGCGGGGGCTTCAATCAGCCCCAGCATTTT
. TRBJ2-3 TRBV4-1 TRBD1 CASSQRTGGGGTDTQYF TGCGCCAGCAGCCAGCGGACAGGGGGCGGAGGGACAGATACGCAGTATTTT
. TRBJ2-1 TRBV5-8 . CASSRGISYNEQFF TGTGCCAGCAGCCGGGGTATTTCCTACAATGAGCAGTTCTTC
. TRBJ1-1 TRBV19 . CASTILSTGVNTEAFF TGTGCCAGTACCATATTGAGTACAGGAGTGAACACTGAAGCTTTCTTT
. TRBJ1-2 TRBV7-9 TRBD1 CASSSGQGPGYTF TGTGCCAGCAGCTCGGGACAGGGACCTGGCTACACCTTC
. TRBJ2-1 TRBV30 . CAWSPGRERGNEQFF TGTGCCTGGAGTCCGGGAAGGGAGCGAGGCAATGAGCAGTTCTTC
. TRBJ1-1 TRBV6-4 . CASSDPGVGTEAFF TGTGCCAGCAGTGACCCGGGGGTCGGCACTGAAGCTTTCTTT
few TRBJ1-2 TRBV6-5 TRBD1 CASSTGGYGYTF TGTGCCAGCTCCACAGGGGGCTATGGCTACACCTTC
. TRBJ1-5 TRBV19 . CASSIVRTDNQPQHF TGTGCCAGTAGTATCGTCCGGACAGACAATCAGCCCCAGCATTTT
. TRBJ2-5 TRBV10-3 TRBD1 CAISGTGSQETQYF TGTGCCATCTCCGGGACAGGGTCACAAGAGACCCAGTACTTC
few TRBJ1-1 TRBV19 . CASSLLRNTEAFF TGTGCCAGTAGTCTACTTAGGAACACTGAAGCTTTCTTT
. TRBJ1-1 TRBV5-1 TRBD1 CASSQAFPRGQAEGTEAFF TGCGCCAGCAGCCAAGCCTTCCCGCGAGGACAGGCGGAGGGCACTGAAGCTTTCTTT
few TRBJ1-1 TRBV5-4 . CASNNRARNTEAFF TGTGCCAGCAACAACAGGGCCAGGAACACTGAAGCTTTCTTT
. TRBJ2-1 TRBV7-7 . CASSLGGVGYEQFF TGTGCCAGCAGCTTAGGGGGAGTGGGGTATGAGCAGTTCTTC
. TRBJ1-1 TRBV14 TRBD1 CASSLQGATEAFF TGTGCCAGCAGTTTACAGGGGGCGACTGAAGCTTTCTTT
. TRBJ2-2 TRBV7-7 TRBD2 CATQTSGVPGELFF TGTGCCACCCAGACTAGCGGGGTCCCCGGGGAGCTGTTTTTT